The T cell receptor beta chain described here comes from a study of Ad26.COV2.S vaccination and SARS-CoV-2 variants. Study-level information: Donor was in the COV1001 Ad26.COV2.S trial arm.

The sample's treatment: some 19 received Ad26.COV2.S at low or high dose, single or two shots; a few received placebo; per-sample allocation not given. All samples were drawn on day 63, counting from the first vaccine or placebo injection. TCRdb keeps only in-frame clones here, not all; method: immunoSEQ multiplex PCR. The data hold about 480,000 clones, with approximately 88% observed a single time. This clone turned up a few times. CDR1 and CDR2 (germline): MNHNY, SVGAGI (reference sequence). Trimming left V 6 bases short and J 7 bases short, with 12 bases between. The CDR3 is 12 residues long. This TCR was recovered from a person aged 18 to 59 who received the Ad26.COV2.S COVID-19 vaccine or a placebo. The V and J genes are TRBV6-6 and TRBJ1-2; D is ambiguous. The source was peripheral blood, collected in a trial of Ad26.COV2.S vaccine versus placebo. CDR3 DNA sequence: TGTGCCAGCAGCCTTCGTGGGTTTGGCTACACCTTC. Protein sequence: CASSLRGFGYTF.